This T cell receptor (beta chain) derives from a study of blood T cells in healthy people across ages (dated by TCRdb to 2014 to 2015). About the study as a whole: In model experiments, roughly one uniquely barcoded TCR beta cDNA molecule per two T cells was captured by template switching. Age-related changes in TCR beta repertoire diversity were measured in the study by deep sequencing normalized with unique cDNA molecular identifiers. The donors were divided into four age groups: young (average roughly 17 years), middle-aged (approximately 39), aged (about 61) and long-lived (82). To avoid experimental bias, donors of different ages were spread randomly across the sequencing lanes. Two additional independent replicas of 1 million unique cDNA reads from the same blood draw were analyzed for two donors (one aged 18 to 29 and one aged 80 or older).

V and J are trimmed by 4 bases and 1 base, and the gene matches miss 7 bases of the junction. The cysteine opens and the phenylalanine closes a CDR3 of 17 amino acids. Only the CDR3 DNA stays, 51 bases, in frame from base 1. Via the germline V gene, CDR1 is MGHRA and CDR2 YSYEKL. Study-wide conclusions, independent of this receptor: Because profiling used bulk unsorted PBMCs, naive and antigen-experienced compartments could not be compared conclusively. Estimates of total diversity based on one million sequenced T cells were regarded as lower bounds and as underestimates. As age increased, observed TCR beta diversity per million T cells dropped in a roughly linear way, and a significant reduction was already evident by age about 36. Observed TCR beta diversity correlated strongly with the percentage of naive T cells measured by flow cytometry. Compared with the aged group, the long-lived group had more naive CD4+ T cells, fewer expanded clones and increased TCR diversity, suggesting age selection. Donor CMV infection status was unknown, potentially confounding age-related changes in expanded clonotypes.

The method behind the library was 5' RACE. Sequencing was carried out with an Illumina HiSeq 2500. A second PCR of roughly 6 to 12 cycles was performed with a sample-barcoded 5' primer and a J-beta primer mix. A template-switch 5' adaptor carrying 12 random nucleotides introduced a unique molecular identifier onto each TCR beta cDNA molecule. Each sample yielded at least 3 million CDR3-containing paired-end reads. All of the RNA was converted into first-strand cDNA using the Mint cDNA synthesis kit, with a TRBC-specific oligonucleotide serving as the primer. Following uracil-DNA glycosylase treatment, a first 18-cycle PCR with universal primers M1SS and BC2_uni_R was performed on all cDNA. The authors' pipeline ran thus. Normalization of each sample was performed by random selection of 1 million high-quality reads, each carrying a distinct molecular identifier. Reads sharing molecular identifiers were discarded rather than binned into consensus sequences. MiTCR, with a Q25 quality threshold and the strictest error-elimination algorithm, was used for CDR3 identification, clonotype clustering and error correction. A nonparametric unseen species model with Euler transformation was used to estimate lower-bound total TCR beta diversity. Using fastp trimming at Q25 and MiXCR clonotype assembly, TCRdb reanalyzed the public sequencing data and kept in-frame beta chains. Here each entry gathers all rows of one CDR3 protein and keeps the most common genes and DNA. The authors' filters were not applied to this entry. This sample holds 1.5 million to 1.9 million distinct CDR3 sequences; roughly 43% were observed only once. The ten largest clones capture over 3.5% of the sample.

The donors were roughly 39 Caucasian individuals from Russia, aged 6 to 90 years, who were systemically healthy. Each donor gave ten milliliters of peripheral blood, collected into EDTA-treated Vacutainer tubes. PBMCs were isolated by Ficoll-Paque density-gradient centrifugation, with at least 6 million obtained per sample. Total RNA, at least 6 micrograms per sample, was extracted from PBMCs with Trizol reagent. Naive CD45RAhigh/CD27high T cell percentages were measured by flow cytometry on a PBMC aliquot from every donor. Concerning this clonotype: Its antigen target is currently unknown. There are no base qualities to consult, and no much larger clone falls within one base.

This chain is built from TRBV4-1 and TRBJ2-3; 11 middle bases align to TRBD2. The sequenced material came from blood. This TCR was sampled from a woman in her late teens or twenties in good health. The bases are TGCGCCAGCAGCCGTCTTAGCGGGGGGGCCCGCACAGATACGCAGTATTTT. This yields the protein CASSRLSGGARTDTQYF.